This T cell receptor (beta chain) emerged from a study of glioma-infiltrating T cells. The CDR3 runs to 14 residues. CDR1 is SGHTS, CDR2 YDEGEE, per germline. J was trimmed by 4 bases and V by 2 bases; bases with no gene match: 2. The iRepertoire nested amplicon-rescue multiplex PCR amplified TCR alpha and beta CDR3s from RNA. For one-step reverse transcription and amplification, roughly 95-400 ng of tissue mRNA or PBMC total RNA was used. One entry per CDR3 protein, called by TCRdb with MiXCR from the multiplex PCR reads. The sample carries 150,000 to 200,000 distinct CDR3 sequences, over 30% recorded once. This clonotype has a count of ten or more.

V is TRBV5-8 and J is TRBJ1-2; TRBD1 agrees at 10 bases. The sequencing sample was made of glioma tissue, nonneoplastic brain tissue, or PBMCs (not recorded which). The source is a human donor with low-grade glioma or glioblastoma, undergoing nonglioma brain surgery, or in good health (not recorded which). The DNA for the CDR3 is TGTGCCAGCAGCTTCGGGACAGGGGCCTATGGCTACACCTTC. Translated: CASSFGTGAYGYTF. Variable domain in full (rest from reference TRBV5-8 and TRBJ1-2): EAGVTQSPTHLIKTRGQQATLRCSPISGHTSVYWYQQALGLGLQFLLWYDEGEERNRGNFPPRFSGRQFPNYSSELNVNALELEDSALYLCASSFGTGAYGYTFGSGTRLTVV.